This TCR beta chain was retrieved from a study of cytomegalovirus exposure and HLA in healthy donors. Findings and limits, study-wide: In a later analysis, CMV-associated beta chains were mostly HLA-associated, it appeared.

The PCR was carried out with 60 Vbeta primers and 13 Jbeta primers. Sequencing was performed with immunoSEQ multiplex PCR; in TCRdb, only in-frame clones are kept and a portion is missing. The table shows approximately 190,000 clones, with roughly 70% occurring only once. J gave up 1 base and V 6 bases, and 7 bases lay outside the gene matches. The CDR3 is made up of 15 amino acids. Germline V CDR1 and CDR2: SGHVS, FQNEAQ. To note about this clone: The target antigen is unknown.

The chain uses TRBV7-8 and TRBJ2-7, with 9 bases identical to TRBD1. Sequencing was done on a sample of PBMCs. This clonotype originated in a woman aged 30 to 39 in good health and CMV-seronegative. The CDR3 nucleotides are TGTGCCAGCAGACAAACCGGGACAGGGTCCTACGAGCAGTACTTC. This gives the protein CASRQTGTGSYEQYF. The full variable domain, completed using reference TRBV7-8 and TRBJ2-7, is GAGVSQSPRYKVAKRGQDVALRCDPISGHVSLFWYQQALGQGPEFLTYFQNEAQLDKSGLPSDRFFAERPEGSVSTLKIQRTQQEDSAVYLCASRQTGTGSYEQYFGPGTRLTVT.